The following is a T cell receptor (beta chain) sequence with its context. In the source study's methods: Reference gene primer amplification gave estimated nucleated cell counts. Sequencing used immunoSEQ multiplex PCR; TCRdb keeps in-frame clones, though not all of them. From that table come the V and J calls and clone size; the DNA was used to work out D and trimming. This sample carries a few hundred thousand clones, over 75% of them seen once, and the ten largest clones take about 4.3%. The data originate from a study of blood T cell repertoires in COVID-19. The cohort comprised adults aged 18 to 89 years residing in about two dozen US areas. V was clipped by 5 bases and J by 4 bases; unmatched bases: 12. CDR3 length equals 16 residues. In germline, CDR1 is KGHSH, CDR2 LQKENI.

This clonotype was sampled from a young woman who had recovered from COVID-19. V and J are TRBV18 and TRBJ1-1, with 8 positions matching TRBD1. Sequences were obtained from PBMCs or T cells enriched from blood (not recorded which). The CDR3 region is CASSTNRGGLSTEAFF. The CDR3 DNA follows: TGTGCCAGCTCAACGAACAGGGGGGGTTTGAGCACTGAAGCTTTCTTT. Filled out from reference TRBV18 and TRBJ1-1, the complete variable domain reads NAGVMQNPRHLVRRRGQEARLRCSPMKGHSHVYWYRQLPEEGLKFMVYLQKENIIDESGMPKERFSAEFPKEGPSILRIQQVVRGDSAAYFCASSTNRGGLSTEAFFGQGTRLTVV.